The text below deals with one T cell receptor (beta chain). The antigen is undetermined. Generated by immunoSEQ multiplex PCR, the TCRdb table keeps only in-frame clones and is missing some. Of about 73,000 clones listed, approximately 80% are singletons. The sample belongs to a study of glioma-infiltrating T cells after dendritic cell vaccination. Study information: Treatment, given 2003 to 2012, was autologous tumor lysate-pulsed dendritic cell vaccination. Dendritic cells derived from monocytes and pulsed with autologous tumor lysate formed the vaccine.

Study results and caveats: Patients with more pretreatment TILs had longer time to progression and survival.

The CDR3 sequence is 15 residues long. Germline V gives CDR1 MNHEY, CDR2 SMNVEV (reference sequence). Germline trimming cut 8 bases from V and 0 bases from J; bases unmatched to any gene: 7. The chain couples TRBV27 to TRBJ1-3; TRBD1 matches at 7 bases. The clonotype originates from a human donor with glioblastoma. Sequencing used blood, obtained before dendritic cell vaccination. The CDR3 sequence is CASGKTGSSGNTIYF. CDR3 nucleotides: TGTGCCAGCGGCAAGACAGGGAGCTCTGGAAACACCATATATTTT.